The T cell receptor beta chain described here comes from a study of T cells in Graves' hyperthyroidism and ophthalmopathy. Broader study findings: Classification by a 13 V-J model distinguished ophthalmopathy from stable hyperthyroidism.

This clonotype has a count of ten or more. No antigen is known for it. Germline CDR1 MNHEY, CDR2 SMNVEV (reference sequence). The CDR3 length is 14 residues. Trimming took off 0 bases at V and 6 bases at J, with 11 bases between the two ends. Researchers amplified the TCR beta CDR3 regions from RNA transcripts. Using the HTBI primer set, a first-round RT-PCR was run on the TCR CDR3. TCRdb processed the multiplex PCR reads anew with MiXCR; each CDR3 protein has one entry. The sample records under 350,000 distinct CDR3 sequences, roughly 23% being singletons. The gene calls are TRBV27 and TRBJ1-2; a possible D gene is TRBD1 (6 bases). The sequencing sample was made of blood. The TCR originated in a woman aged 45-59 years with Graves' hyperthyroidism. This CDR3 reads CASSLSGGQHGYTF. Written as DNA, the CDR3 is TGTGCCAGCAGTTTATCGGGGGGACAACATGGCTACACCTTC.